This is a list of T cell receptor beta chains from one sample in a study of T cell responses to AZD1222 COVID-19 vaccine. Profiled with immunoSEQ multiplex PCR; TCRdb holds only in-frame clones, not every one. The table records approximately 160,000 clones, about 90% of them present only once. Sequenced material: peripheral blood, taken on day 0 of AZD1222 vaccination. The receptors derive from an adult in good health. Each CDR3 is given with its conserved first and last residue. Each record gives: J gene, V gene, D gene, clone size, CDR3 length, CDR3 protein, CDR3 DNA. D genes are given only for firm matches. Some rows mark clone size as missing; the rest say once, few, many or name a class of expanded clone.

TRBJ2-7 | TRBV18 | - | - | 13 | CASSPPSDSEQYF | TGTGCCAGCTCACCACCGTCGGATTCCGAGCAGTACTTC
TRBJ1-6 | TRBV30 | - | - | 11 | CAWSLGSPLHF | TGTGCCTGGAGTTTGGGTTCACCCCTCCACTTT
TRBJ1-5 | TRBV6-2/TRBV6-3 | TRBD1 | - | 15 | CASSSGQGATQPQHF | TGTGCCAGCAGTTCCGGACAGGGGGCAACTCAGCCCCAGCATTTT
TRBJ2-7 | TRBV11-1 | - | - | 16 | CASSLAPGAPGVEQYF | TGTGCCAGCAGCTTAGCGCCGGGAGCCCCTGGGGTGGAGCAGTACTTC
TRBJ2-7 | TRBV12-3/TRBV12-4 | TRBD1 | - | 13 | CASRGTGGPEQYF | TGTGCCAGCAGGGGGACAGGGGGTCCGGAGCAGTACTTC
TRBJ2-7 | TRBV14 | TRBD1 | - | 19 | CASSQRGTGVRSGSYEQYF | TGTGCCAGCAGCCAGAGAGGGACAGGGGTTCGTTCGGGCTCCTACGAGCAGTACTTC
TRBJ2-3 | TRBV7-9 | TRBD1 | - | 15 | CASSFGDSGTDTQYF | TGTGCCAGCAGCTTCGGGGACAGTGGGACAGATACGCAGTATTTT
TRBJ2-3 | TRBV19 | - | - | 15 | CASSITRRDPDTQYF | TGTGCCAGTAGTATTACTCGAAGGGACCCAGATACGCAGTATTTT
TRBJ1-2 | TRBV27 | - | - | 15 | CASSFIGRRMSGYTF | TGTGCCAGCAGTTTTATTGGCAGACGCATGTCCGGCTACACCTTC
TRBJ2-5 | TRBV28 | - | - | 15 | CASSSPGGQQETQYF | TGTGCCAGCAGTTCCCCCGGGGGACAACAAGAGACCCAGTACTTC
TRBJ2-7 | TRBV11-2 | - | once | 15 | CASTDPQDNSYEQYF | TGTGCCAGCACCGACCCTCAGGACAACTCCTACGAGCAGTACTTC
TRBJ1-2 | TRBV15 | - | - | 14 | CATSRSQELEGYTF | TGTGCCACCAGCAGATCCCAGGAGCTAGAGGGCTACACCTTC
TRBJ1-2 | TRBV19 | TRBD1 | - | 16 | CASSSGQAQANYGYTF | TGTGCCAGTAGTTCGGGACAGGCTCAAGCTAACTATGGCTACACCTTC
TRBJ2-7 | TRBV10-2 | - | - | 13 | CAAGDGASYEQYF | TGCGCCGCAGGGGACGGGGCTTCCTACGAGCAGTACTTC
TRBJ2-7 | TRBV4-2 | - | - | 14 | CASSQAAGPYEQYF | TGTGCCAGCAGCCAAGCAGCGGGCCCCTACGAGCAGTACTTC
TRBJ2-1 | TRBV7-8 | TRBD2 | - | 17 | CASSEHGTSGLYNEQFF | TGTGCCAGCAGCGAACATGGGACTAGCGGGTTATACAATGAGCAGTTCTTC
TRBJ2-7 | TRBV5-6 | TRBD2 | once | 14 | CASSVSGSSYEQYF | TGTGCCAGCAGCGTAAGCGGGAGCTCCTACGAGCAGTACTTC
TRBJ1-2 | TRBV6-1 | - | - | 14 | CASSESAGNYGYTF | TGTGCCAGCAGTGAATCGGCAGGAAACTATGGCTACACCTTC
TRBJ1-5 | TRBV6-2/TRBV6-3 | TRBD1 | few | 17 | CASSWGQGARRDPAQHF | TGTGCCAGCAGTTGGGGACAGGGGGCCCGGCGAGATCCAGCCCAGCATTTT
TRBJ2-3 | TRBV28 | - | - | 14 | CASSSPSRTDTQYF | TGTGCCAGCAGTTCCCCATCACGCACAGATACGCAGTATTTT
TRBJ1-3 | TRBV7-6 | - | - | 14 | CASSLAGSGNTIYF | TGTGCCAGCAGCTTAGCAGGGTCTGGAAACACCATATATTTT
TRBJ1-5 | TRBV19 | TRBD1 | - | 18 | CASSIRDRGPYSNQPQHF | TGTGCCAGTAGTATTAGGGACAGGGGACCTTATAGCAATCAGCCCCAGCATTTT